The rows below give T cell receptor beta chains drawn from one sample of a study of T cells after posttransplantation cyclophosphamide. Using immunoSEQ multiplex PCR, the repertoire was profiled, and TCRdb retains in-frame clones only, with some absent. The sample carries roughly 8,700 clones, roughly nine tenths recorded once. This sample comprised CD4+ T cells sorted from blood, obtained 1404 days after allogeneic stem cell transplant with posttransplant cyclophosphamide. The receptors here all came from a female patient aged 50 to 60 who received an allogeneic stem cell transplant from a related donor, was CMV-positive, and had no GVHD. Some T cells may possibly be graft donor cells. The conserved cysteine and the conserved F or W are not part of the CDR3 here. Rows may omit the clone size; those that give it use once, few, many or a size class.

J | V | size | CDR3
TRBJ1-1 | TRBV5-8 | - | ASVTGKGALNTEAF
TRBJ2-7 | TRBV18 | - | ASSPRRTSGSYEQY
TRBJ2-5 | TRBV5-1 | - | ASSGGTSGRLETQY
TRBJ2-5 | TRBV5-1 | - | ASSFLAGVLQETQY
TRBJ2-2 | TRBV10-3 | - | AISPAGLALNTGELF
TRBJ1-2 | TRBV25-1 | once | ASSGPGRGPNYGYT
TRBJ1-1 | TRBV19 | - | ASSFGTGRFTEAF
TRBJ2-5 | TRBV28 | - | ASRRGTHSETQY
TRBJ1-2 | TRBV30 | - | AWSKGQGASSYGYT
TRBJ2-5 | TRBV6-1 | once | ASRRRTGKGETQY
TRBJ1-2 | TRBV9 | - | ASSVANVKGAHGYT
TRBJ1-3 | TRBV15 | once | ATSISSGNTIY
TRBJ2-4 | TRBV7-2 | - | ASSNPGSKNIQY
TRBJ2-7 | TRBV5-1 | - | ASSLQGASYEQY
TRBJ1-3 | TRBV28 | - | ASSPSSVHTIY
TRBJ2-1 | TRBV4-3 | - | ASSHSAPGLARYNEQF
TRBJ2-1 | TRBV2 | - | ASRQSYNEQF
TRBJ2-7 | TRBV7-9 | - | ASNWDRNPYEQY
TRBJ1-2 | TRBV18 | - | ASSPSIITGEVDT
TRBJ2-3 | TRBV6-4 | - | ASSPTGSTDTQY
TRBJ2-3 | TRBV7-2 | - | ASSFSGGTDTQY
TRBJ1-5 | TRBV2 | few | ASSNRAQIPDQPQH
TRBJ1-5 | TRBV28 | - | ASSGDSYSNQPQH
TRBJ2-4 | TRBV20-1 | once | SANRARGY
TRBJ2-1 | TRBV7-3 | - | ASSPGTSGYNEQF
TRBJ2-2 | TRBV18 | - | ASSSYTGELF
TRBJ2-3 | TRBV2 | - | ASSQTSGTDTQY
TRBJ2-1 | TRBV11-2 | - | ASSTIQGALSSYNEQF
TRBJ2-7 | TRBV7-4 | - | ASSPLRLIGATYEQY
TRBJ1-2 | TRBV21-1 | - | ASSVRVSSFYGYT
TRBJ2-7 | TRBV5-6 | - | ASSWTGTYEQY
TRBJ1-2 | TRBV9 | - | ASSVEVQSSYGYT
TRBJ2-1 | TRBV27 | - | ASTPDRESLEQF
TRBJ2-1 | TRBV7-3 | - | ASSLTGTSGRALNEQF
TRBJ1-6 | TRBV5-4 | - | ASSAGDRGNSPLH
TRBJ2-1 | TRBV15 | once | ATSRNSPWAPEQF
TRBJ2-3 | TRBV5-1 | - | ASSSFEREIGTDTQY
TRBJ2-2 | TRBV28 | - | ASSLWHVVPGELF
TRBJ2-2 | TRBV18 | - | ASSPGGGSGELF
TRBJ1-1 | TRBV18 | - | ASSHRRQGTRTEAF
TRBJ2-1 | TRBV7-6 | - | ASSSSRRTLNNEQF
TRBJ2-3 | TRBV27 | - | ASTRAGGLTDTQY
TRBJ2-3 | TRBV10-3 | - | AISGDRGIDTQY
TRBJ2-7 | TRBV6-5 | - | ASSYLSSSYEQY
TRBJ1-5 | TRBV6-1 | once | ASSRTVNQPQH
TRBJ1-1 | TRBV18 | - | ASSPSGGVNTEAF
TRBJ2-7 | TRBV10-3 | - | AISGLQGGEQY
TRBJ2-1 | TRBV4-2 | - | ASSQGPAGSYNEQF
TRBJ2-3 | TRBV7-2 | - | ASSLGALAGNTQY
TRBJ2-3 | TRBV25-1 | - | ASSGLGGYTQY
TRBJ1-4 | TRBV7-9 | - | ASSPEVGGGNEKLF
TRBJ2-1 | TRBV5-1 | - | ASSPSPNRASGRVGEQF
TRBJ1-4 | TRBV19 | few | ASSIYSGGGGEKLF
TRBJ2-7 | TRBV9 | once | ASSVGQGKEQY
TRBJ1-1 | TRBV30 | - | AWRLKGAWGTEAF
TRBJ1-5 | TRBV2 | - | ASSYGTGPSPQH
TRBJ2-3 | TRBV11-3 | - | ASSLDSSSTDTQY
TRBJ2-7 | TRBV28 | - | ASRAPGWGRVYEQY
TRBJ2-7 | TRBV5-1 | - | ASSPLPLASGALYEQY